These 8 T cell receptor beta chains came from one sample sequenced in a study of control samples from healthy donors and cancer patients. Produced via immunoSEQ multiplex PCR; TCRdb's table is partial and in-frame only. Of about 44,000 clones listed, about 89% are singletons. The sample was PBMCs. These receptor sequences come from a woman aged 55 to 70 with lung cancer.

The chain combines TRBV11-3 with TRBJ1-2; D is ambiguous. V was trimmed by 2 bases and J by 0 bases, leaving 7 bases between them. The CDR3 loop spans 14 amino acids. Germline loops: CDR1 SGHNT, CDR2 YENEEA. CDR3 sequence reads: CASSLSGANYGYTF. The CDR3 coding sequence is TGTGCCAGCAGCTTATCGGGAGCTAACTATGGCTACACCTTC. The complete variable domain, with remaining parts taken from reference TRBV11-3 and TRBJ1-2, reads EAGVVQSPRYKIIEKKQPVAFWCNPISGHNTLYWYLQNLGQGPELLIRYENEEAVDDSQLPKDRFSAERLKGVDSTLKIQPAELGDSAVYLCASSLSGANYGYTFGSGTRLTVV.

This sequence joins TRBV12-5 and TRBJ2-1; 8 nucleotides agree with TRBD1. Germline CDR1 is LGHNT and CDR2 is FRNRAP. V lost 7 bases to trimming and J lost 2 bases; unmatched junction nucleotides: 4. The CDR3 extends over 14 amino acids. The CDR3 is CASVPGQAYNEQFF. In DNA, the CDR3 is TGTGCTAGTGTCCCGGGACAGGCCTACAATGAGCAGTTCTTC.

CDR3 sequence reads: CASSLWDMNTEAFF. The CDR3, as DNA: TGTGCCAGCAGTCTGTGGGATATGAACACTGAAGCTTTCTTT. The V and J genes are TRBV11-2 and TRBJ1-1, with no clear D. The V end was cut by 6 bases, the J end by 0 bases, with 11 bases between. The CDR3 consists of 14 residues. Germline CDR1 reads SGHAT; CDR2 reads FQNNGV.

The chain uses TRBV28 and TRBJ2-1, with 9 positions matching TRBD2. V gave up 5 bases and J gave up 4 bases; unmatched junction bases: 6. CDR3 length: 15 amino acids. Germline lookup yields CDR1 MDHEN and CDR2 SYDVKM. The CDR3 here is CASSIRTSVYNEQFF. DNA for the CDR3: TGTGCCAGCAGTATACGGACTAGCGTTTACAATGAGCAGTTCTTC.

The chain couples TRBV5-6 to TRBJ2-5; D remains ambiguous. The CDR3 has 13 amino acids. The germline V and J ends were trimmed by 6 bases and 5 bases, with 14 bases remaining between them. Germline CDR1 is SGHDT and CDR2 is YYEEEE. CDR3 nucleotides: TGTGCCAGCACCCTCGTATCCGGGGAGACCCAGTACTTC. Translating it yields CASTLVSGETQYF.

The chain links TRBV4-2 to TRBJ1-2, with unresolved D. Germline lookup yields CDR1 LGHNA and CDR2 YNFKEQ. The ends were cut back, 0 bases at V and 7 bases at J, with 9 bases in the middle. This CDR3 has 13 residues. In nucleotides, the CDR3 is TGTGCCAGCAGCCAAGACGGTGAGGCTGGCTACACCTTC. Its protein product is CASSQDGEAGYTF.

The chain links TRBV11-3 to TRBJ2-1; TRBD1 agrees at 10 bases. The CDR3 runs to 14 residues. V was pared by 4 bases and J by 9 bases, with 6 bases of the junction left unmatched. Germline V gives CDR1 SGHNT, CDR2 YENEEA. The CDR3 spells CASSSQDRGAEQFF. CDR3 coding DNA: TGTGCCAGCAGCTCCCAGGACAGGGGGGCTGAGCAGTTCTTC.

This chain links TRBV5-1 with TRBJ1-2; tentative D call: TRBD1 (5 bases). There are 14 residues in the CDR3. Trimming shortened V by 0 bases and J by 2 bases, and 8 bases separated the two germline ends. The germline CDR1 and CDR2 sequences are SGHRS and YFSETQ. The CDR3 is CASSLGGFNYGYTF. The CDR3 DNA is TGCGCCAGCAGCTTGGGGGGCTTCAACTATGGCTACACCTTC.